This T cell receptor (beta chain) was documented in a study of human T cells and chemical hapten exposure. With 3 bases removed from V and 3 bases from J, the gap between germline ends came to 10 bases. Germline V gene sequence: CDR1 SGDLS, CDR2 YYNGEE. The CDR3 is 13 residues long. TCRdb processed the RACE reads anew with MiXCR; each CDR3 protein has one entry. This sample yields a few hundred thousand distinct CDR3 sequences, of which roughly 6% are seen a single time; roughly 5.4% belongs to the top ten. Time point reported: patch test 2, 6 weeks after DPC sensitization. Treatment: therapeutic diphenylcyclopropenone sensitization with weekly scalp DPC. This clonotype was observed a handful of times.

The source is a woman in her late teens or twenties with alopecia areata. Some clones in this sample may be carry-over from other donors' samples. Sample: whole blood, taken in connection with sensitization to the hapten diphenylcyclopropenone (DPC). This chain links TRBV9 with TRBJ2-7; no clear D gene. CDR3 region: CASSGPPHYEQYF. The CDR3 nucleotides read TGTGCCAGCAGCGGACCCCCCCACTACGAGCAGTACTTC. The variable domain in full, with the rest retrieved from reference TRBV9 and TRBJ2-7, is DSGVTQTPKHLITATGQRVTLRCSPRSGDLSVYWYQQSLDQGLQFLIQYYNGEERAKGNILERFSAQQFPDLHSELNLSSLELGDSALYFCASSGPPHYEQYFGPGTRLTVT.